Below, one T cell receptor beta chain is given with its context. Its specificity is not known. This entry is derived from a study of Ad26.COV2.S vaccination and SARS-CoV-2 variants. Findings and caveats of the study: Vaccine recipients had higher spike-specific TCR breadth than placebo recipients.

This table comes from immunoSEQ multiplex PCR, and its TCRdb copy is limited to in-frame clones, with some not included. The data show around 350,000 clones, with roughly nine tenths seen just once and 3% to 4% held by the top ten. V lost 1 base, J lost 5 bases, and 11 bases lay in between. Looked up from germline, CDR1 is LGHNA and CDR2 is YNFKEQ. The CDR3 runs to 14 residues. Sequenced material: peripheral blood, taken after recovery from COVID-19. The sequence derives from a human donor who had recovered from COVID-19. The chain recombines TRBV4-2 with TRBJ2-5, with a weak D call TRBD1 (6 bases). This chain's CDR3 is CASSQVGGRETQYF. The CDR3 DNA is TGTGCCAGCAGCCAAGTAGGGGGTCGGGAGACCCAGTACTTC.